The 31 T cell receptor beta chains below come from one sample, sequenced in a study of CD8 T cells in Susac syndrome. About 0.5 to 1 ug RNA was reverse transcribed with random hexamers. MiXCR, applied by TCRdb to the immunoSEQ multiplex PCR reads, yields one record per CDR3 protein. Counted here are around 200,000 distinct CDR3 sequences, 95% occurring once; the ten biggest clones make up approximately 0.082%. Sequencing was performed on CD4+ T cells from PBMCs. These receptor sequences come from a human donor with multiple sclerosis.

The chain employs TRBV20-1 and TRBJ2-3; TRBD2 matches 10 bases. This CDR3 is 15 amino acids long. The J segment lost 2 bases and the V segment lost 5 bases, leaving 7 bases of the junction unmatched. In germline, CDR1 is DFQATT, CDR2 SNEGSKA (reference sequence). The CDR3 DNA reads TGCAGTGCTGGGAAGCGGGGGGGAGCCACAGATACGCAGTATTTT. Encoded protein: CSAGKRGGATDTQYF.

This chain connects TRBV9 to TRBJ1-6; no definite D call. V was cut by 4 bases and J by 9 bases, with 17 bases left in between. CDR1 is SGDLS and CDR2 is YYNGEE in the germline V gene. The CDR3 spans 15 residues. As DNA, the CDR3 is TGTGCCAGCAGCCCCCAGGACCTAGCTGGTTCACCCCTCCACTTT. It codes for CASSPQDLAGSPLHF.

The CDR3 region has the DNA TGTGCCACCCCCCGGGAACCCATTCAGTACTTC. Its translation: CATPREPIQYF. The chain employs TRBV6-4 and TRBJ2-4, with a weak D call TRBD2 (5 bases). The germline V gene encodes CDR1 MRHNA and CDR2 SNTAGT. The length of the CDR3 is 11 residues. V lost 10 bases, J lost 9 bases, and 13 bases lay in between.

V usage is TRBV20-1 and J usage is TRBJ2-7; 16 bases map to TRBD2. With 3 bases clipped from V and 7 bases from J, the junction kept 6 bases outside the gene matches. The CDR3 consists of 15 residues. Per germline, CDR1 DFQATT and CDR2 SNEGSKA (reference sequence). CDR3 region: CSASGTSGGAREQYF. The CDR3, as DNA: TGCAGTGCTAGTGGGACTAGCGGGGGGGCTCGGGAGCAGTACTTC.

The table lists this clonotype with a count of one. The gene calls are TRBV27 and TRBJ1-2; 9 bases align to TRBD1. Per the germline V gene, CDR1 is MNHEY and CDR2 is SMNVEV (reference sequence). Trimming removed 5 bases from V and 2 bases from J; junction bases left unmatched: 6. The CDR3 has 15 amino acids. This chain's CDR3 is CASSPGTGLNYGYTF. The CDR3 nucleotides read TGTGCCAGCAGTCCGGGGACAGGGCTCAACTATGGCTACACCTTC.

The chain couples TRBV29-1 to TRBJ2-3; TRBD2 is a possible D gene (5 bases). This CDR3 is 13 amino acids long. The V and J ends lost 6 bases and 9 bases respectively, with 19 bases between them. Germline loops: CDR1 SQVTM, CDR2 ANQGSEA. The CDR3 sequence: CSVLRASLETQYF. The CDR3 nucleotides read TGCAGCGTCCTGAGGGCTTCCCTGGAGACGCAGTATTTT.

The chain is built from TRBV3-1 and TRBJ2-7, with unresolved D. CDR1 and CDR2 from the germline V gene are LGHDT and YNNKEL (reference sequence). Trimming pared 5 bases from V and 6 bases from J, leaving 8 bases between. CDR3 length: 11 amino acids. Written as DNA, the CDR3 is TGTGCCAGCAGCTCAGGCCTCGAGCAGTACTTC. Its protein is CASSSGLEQYF.

The chain uses TRBV18 and TRBJ2-1; 12 bases align to TRBD2. The CDR3 is made up of 15 amino acids. CDR1 is KGHSH and CDR2 is LQKENI in the germline V gene. Germline trimming cut 6 bases from V and 4 bases from J; bases unmatched to any gene: 4. For the CDR3, the DNA is TGTGCCAGCTCTCGGACTAGCGGGGCATACAATGAGCAGTTCTTC. The encoded protein is CASSRTSGAYNEQFF.

This chain links TRBV29-1 with TRBJ1-1; D uncertain. This CDR3 comprises 13 residues. Germline V CDR1 and CDR2: SQVTM, ANQGSEA. Trimming took off 4 bases at V and 0 bases at J, with 9 bases between the two ends. DNA of the CDR3: TGCAGCGTTGCGAGCTGGATGAACACTGAAGCTTTCTTT. Translated, it gives CSVASWMNTEAFF.

J is TRBJ1-5 and V is TRBV20-1, with TRBD1 as a possible D gene (5 bases). Trimming shortened V by 0 bases and J by 10 bases, and 16 bases separated the two germline ends. The CDR3 runs 14 residues. Germline V gene sequence: CDR1 DFQATT, CDR2 SNEGSKA (reference sequence). The CDR3 sequence: CSARDRGTQGPQHF. For the CDR3, the DNA is TGCAGTGCTAGAGATCGTGGTACCCAGGGACCCCAGCATTTT.

The chain recombines TRBV20-1 with TRBJ1-1; 7 bases match TRBD1. The CDR3 runs to 11 residues. Losses at the gene ends were 5 bases for V and 11 bases for J; bases not matched to a gene: 8. Germline CDR1 DFQATT, CDR2 SNEGSKA (reference sequence). CDR3 region: CSALTGAGAFF. CDR3 nucleotide sequence: TGCAGTGCTCTAACAGGGGCTGGGGCTTTCTTT.

The chain has TRBV18 and TRBJ2-1; D is undetermined. This CDR3 has 13 amino acids. Germline loops: CDR1 KGHSH, CDR2 LQKENI. The germline V and J ends were trimmed by 0 bases and 8 bases, with 8 bases remaining between them. For the CDR3, the DNA is TGTGCCAGCTCACCACCCAATAGGGATGAGCAGTTCTTC. Protein product: CASSPPNRDEQFF. Full variable domain (rest looked up from reference TRBV18 and TRBJ2-1): NAGVMQNPRHLVRRRGQEARLRCSPMKGHSHVYWYRQLPEEGLKFMVYLQKENIIDESGMPKERFSAEFPKEGPSILRIQQVVRGDSAAYFCASSPPNRDEQFFGPGTRLTVL.

The rearrangement joins TRBV4-2 to TRBJ2-3; 15 nucleotides align to TRBD2. The V gene end was trimmed by 6 bases and the J gene end by 8 bases; junction bases not matched to a gene: 12. This CDR3 has 17 residues. The germline CDR1 and CDR2 sequences are LGHNA and YNFKEQ. Here the CDR3 reads CASSPGLAGGSRGTQYF. The CDR3 DNA sequence: TGTGCCAGCAGTCCCGGACTAGCGGGGGGGAGCAGGGGTACGCAGTATTTT.

The count of this clonotype is one. The chain links TRBV7-6 to TRBJ1-2; D may be TRBD1 (5 bases). CDR3 size: 15 residues. Trimming stripped 5 bases from V and 4 bases from J, with 17 bases between. Germline-derived CDR1 and CDR2 are SGHVS and FNYEAQ. CDR3 protein: CASSPGGAAPYGYTF. Written as DNA, the CDR3 is TGTGCCAGCAGCCCAGGTGGGGCAGCCCCCTATGGCTACACCTTC.

The chain uses TRBV15 and TRBJ1-5, with D hard to call. V was shortened by 0 bases and J by 4 bases, with 10 bases between the two germline ends. The CDR3 contains 15 residues. Germline CDR1 and CDR2: LNHNV and YYDKDF (reference sequence). The CDR3 here is CATSRDMKLNQPQHF. The CDR3 region has the DNA TGTGCCACCAGCAGAGACATGAAGCTTAATCAGCCCCAGCATTTT.

This clonotype was seen a few times. Compared with germline, one end of the junction differs, possibly owing to a read error. The chain combines TRBV7-7 with TRBJ2-2, with 10 positions matching TRBD1. Germline CDR1 reads SSHAT; CDR2 reads FNYEAQ (reference sequence). The CDR3 totals 15 residues. The CDR3 region is CASSLGTGDTGELFF. For the CDR3, the DNA is TGTGCTAGCAGCTTAGGGACAGGGGACACCGGGGAGCTGTTTTTT.

This clonotype showed up just once. V usage is TRBV4-1 and J usage is TRBJ2-2; 9 positions agree with TRBD2. From germline, CDR1 is MGHRA and CDR2 YSYEKL. This CDR3 spans 18 amino acids. V lost 1 base to trimming and J lost 4 bases; unmatched junction nucleotides: 10. The CDR3 reads CASSQVSWSGGRTGELFF. The CDR3 nucleotides are TGCGCCAGCAGCCAAGTCTCCTGGAGCGGGGGGCGCACCGGGGAGCTGTTTTTT.

The chain links TRBV29-1 to TRBJ2-1, with TRBD1 identical over 10 bases. Germline CDR1 is SQVTM and CDR2 is ANQGSEA. This CDR3 comprises 12 residues. V gave up 7 bases and J gave up 8 bases; unmatched junction bases: 5. In DNA form, the CDR3 reads TGCAGCGAGCGGACAGGGGGTGATGAGCAGTTCTTC. Translated, it gives CSERTGGDEQFF.

This chain links TRBV19 with TRBJ1-1, with TRBD1 as a possible D gene (5 bases). Germline CDR1 reads LNHDA; CDR2 reads SQIVND (reference sequence). CDR3 size: 13 residues. V lost 8 bases to trimming and J lost 2 bases, with 12 bases between them. As DNA, the CDR3 is TGTGCCAGTGCTCAACAGGTAAACACTGAAGCTTTCTTT. Its protein is CASAQQVNTEAFF.

The rearrangement uses TRBV12-3 or TRBV12-4 and TRBJ2-7, with D perhaps TRBD1 or TRBD2 (5 bases each). Trimming removed 6 bases from V and 7 bases from J, with 22 bases in between. The CDR3 contains 15 residues. The CDR3 loop is CASRRTGGRVGEQYF. CDR3 DNA: TGTGCCAGCAGGCGGACTGGGGGTCGGGTCGGGGAGCAGTACTTC.

The CDR3 DNA sequence: TGTGCCAGCGGGAGGTTGGTGTACGAGCAGTACGTC. Translated: CASGRLVYEQYV. The gene calls are TRBV6-1 and TRBJ2-7, with D perhaps TRBD2 (6 bases). This CDR3 region has 12 residues. Germline-derived CDR1 and CDR2 are MNHNS and SASEGT. The ends were cut back, 8 bases at V and 4 bases at J, with 12 bases in the middle.

The CDR3 sequence is CATHWGGPNTGELFF. Written as DNA, the CDR3 is TGTGCCACCCACTGGGGGGGGCCGAACACCGGGGAGCTGTTTTTT. The chain joins TRBV27 to TRBJ2-2; D is possibly TRBD2 (7 bases). The CDR3 sequence is 15 residues long. With 10 bases removed from V and 0 bases from J, the gap between germline ends came to 15 bases. Per the germline V gene, CDR1 is MNHEY and CDR2 is SMNVEV (reference sequence).

The rearrangement links TRBV18 to TRBJ2-7; 7 bases are shared with TRBD2. V lost 2 bases, J lost 0 bases, and 7 bases stayed unmatched. Germline V gene data show CDR1 as KGHSH and CDR2 as LQKENI. The CDR3 is 16 amino acids. The CDR3 loop is CASSPAGGGTSYEQYF. DNA of the CDR3: TGTGCCAGCTCACCAGCCGGGGGAGGGACCTCCTACGAGCAGTACTTC.

The chain links TRBV29-1 to TRBJ1-1; TRBD1 matches 11 bases. CDR1 and CDR2 from the germline V gene are SQVTM and ANQGSEA. Trimming at V came to 7 bases and at J to 11 bases, leaving 6 bases not matched to a gene. This CDR3 contains 11 residues. The CDR3 coding sequence is TGCAGCGGGGGACAGGGGGTCTGGGCTTTCTTT. Residues: CSGGQGVWAFF.

The rearrangement links TRBV16 to TRBJ2-7; D not resolved. Germline V lookup: CDR1 KGHSY, CDR2 FQNENV. The CDR3 runs to 18 residues. The V gene lost 1 base and the J gene lost 1 base, with 20 bases spanning the gap. As DNA, the CDR3 is TGTGCCAGCAGCCAATTTAGTGGTTGGACCGGGTGGTCCTACGAGCAGTACTTC. The encoded protein is CASSQFSGWTGWSYEQYF.

This clonotype has a handful of counts. The V call is TRBV18, the J call TRBJ2-7; D gene ambiguous. The CDR3 runs to 13 residues. CDR1 and CDR2 from the germline V gene are KGHSH and LQKENI. The V and J ends lost 6 bases and 0 bases respectively, with 9 bases between them. In nucleotides, the CDR3 is TGTGCCAGCTCGATCGGACCCTCCTACGAGCAGTACGTC. This gives the protein CASSIGPSYEQYV.

The chain combines TRBV11-1 with TRBJ1-2; 7 nucleotides match TRBD1. The V segment lost 5 bases and the J segment 6 bases; nucleotides outside the gene matches: 9. CDR1 is SGHAT and CDR2 is FQDESV in the germline V gene (reference sequence). The CDR3 totals 14 residues. The CDR3 DNA follows: TGTGCCAGCAGCCCAGACAGGGTTGGGAATGGCTACACCTTC. Protein product: CASSPDRVGNGYTF.

Details on this clonotype: The junction does not match germline at one end; this may be a read error. The V call is TRBV23-1, the J call TRBJ1-5; D gene uncertain. TRBV23-1 is designated an ORF whose function remains uncertain. The CDR3 is 15 residues long. CDR3 sequence reads: CASSAPGHSNHPQHF. The CDR3, as DNA: TGCGCCAGCAGTGCCCCCGGGCATAGCAATCACCCCCAGCATTTT.

The CDR3 reads CAWSRGGALHF. CDR3 coding DNA: TGTGCCTGGAGTCGGGGGGGTGCCCTCCACTTT. The chain couples TRBV30 to TRBJ1-6, with TRBD1 as a possible D gene (5 bases). CDR1 and CDR2 from the germline V gene are GTSNPN and SVGIG (reference sequence). Trimming took off 2 bases at V and 14 bases at J, with 10 bases between the two ends. The CDR3 runs to 11 residues.

This chain connects TRBV7-9 to TRBJ1-4; weak D call: TRBD1 (6 bases). Germline CDR1 is SEHNR and CDR2 is FQNEAQ (reference sequence). The CDR3 sequence is 15 residues long. With 4 bases removed from V and 0 bases from J, the gap between germline ends came to 9 bases. CDR3 region: CASSSGQPTNEKLFF. The CDR3 coding sequence is TGTGCCAGCAGCTCTGGACAGCCAACTAATGAAAAACTGTTTTTT.

The chain has TRBV29-1 and TRBJ1-2; TRBD1 is a possible D gene (5 bases). Trimming pared 7 bases from V and 8 bases from J, leaving 20 bases between. Germline-derived CDR1 and CDR2 are SQVTM and ANQGSEA. This CDR3 spans 13 amino acids. CDR3 protein: CSALLPGTDGYTF. Here the CDR3 DNA reads TGCAGCGCCCTATTACCTGGGACTGACGGCTACACCTTC.